The rows below give T cell receptor beta chains drawn from one sample of a study of blood T cell repertoires in COVID-19. Sequencing was performed with immunoSEQ multiplex PCR; in TCRdb, only in-frame clones are kept and a portion is missing. Here the sample spans around 50,000 clones, 88% being singletons. Specimen: peripheral blood. Every receptor here comes from a human donor in a cohort sampled during active COVID-19. Both conserved end residues are part of each CDR3. The order of the fields is J gene, V gene, D gene, CDR3 length, CDR3 DNA, CDR3 protein. The D gene is left open where the match is weak.

J gene: TRBJ2-5
V gene: TRBV7-2
D gene: .
CDR3 length: 15
CDR3 DNA: TGTGCCAGCAGCTTAGACCCCGAGAATCAAGAGACCCAGTACTTC
CDR3 protein: CASSLDPENQETQYF

J gene: TRBJ1-1
V gene: TRBV12-5
D gene: .
CDR3 length: 14
CDR3 DNA: TGTGCTAGTGGTACTTCGGTTGCGGGCACTGAAGCTTTCTTT
CDR3 protein: CASGTSVAGTEAFF

J gene: TRBJ2-7
V gene: TRBV18
D gene: TRBD1
CDR3 length: 15
CDR3 DNA: TGTGCCAGCTCACCGGGACAGATGAGCTCCTACGAGCAGTACTTC
CDR3 protein: CASSPGQMSSYEQYF

J gene: TRBJ2-7
V gene: TRBV5-5
D gene: TRBD1
CDR3 length: 16
CDR3 DNA: TGTGCCAGCAGCTTGGCGGGGGGGGACAGGGGCTACGAGCAGTACTTC
CDR3 protein: CASSLAGGDRGYEQYF

J gene: TRBJ2-5
V gene: TRBV27
D gene: TRBD1
CDR3 length: 15
CDR3 DNA: TGTGCCAGCAGTTTCTCCCAGGGGGCAGGGGAGACCCAGTACTTC
CDR3 protein: CASSFSQGAGETQYF

J gene: TRBJ2-5
V gene: TRBV7-8
D gene: TRBD2
CDR3 length: 18
CDR3 DNA: TGTGCCAGCAGCCACGGGACTAGCGGGAGCTGGAGGCAAGAGACCCAGTACTTC
CDR3 protein: CASSHGTSGSWRQETQYF

J gene: TRBJ1-4
V gene: TRBV7-2
D gene: .
CDR3 length: 13
CDR3 DNA: TGTGCCAGCAGCTTAACCCAGGGATCTAGACTGTTTTTT
CDR3 protein: CASSLTQGSRLFF

J gene: TRBJ2-5
V gene: TRBV5-1
D gene: .
CDR3 length: 14
CDR3 DNA: TGCGCCAGCAGCTGGCAGGTGGACCAAGAGACCCAGTACTTC
CDR3 protein: CASSWQVDQETQYF

J gene: TRBJ1-2
V gene: TRBV12-3/TRBV12-4
D gene: .
CDR3 length: 13
CDR3 DNA: TGTGCCAGCAGTCCTGACAGTAACTATGGCTACACCTTC
CDR3 protein: CASSPDSNYGYTF

J gene: TRBJ2-5
V gene: TRBV3-1/TRBV3-2
D gene: TRBD1
CDR3 length: 14
CDR3 DNA: TGTGCCAGCAGCCATGGACAGGCCGGGGAGACCCAGTACTTC
CDR3 protein: CASSHGQAGETQYF

J gene: TRBJ2-7
V gene: TRBV19
D gene: .
CDR3 length: 15
CDR3 DNA: TGTGCCAGTAGTGCGCGGGCTTATAGCTCCTACGAGCAGTACTTC
CDR3 protein: CASSARAYSSYEQYF

J gene: TRBJ2-7
V gene: TRBV9
D gene: .
CDR3 length: 12
CDR3 DNA: TGTGCCAGCAGCCTCCAGGGGGGCGAGCAGTACTTC
CDR3 protein: CASSLQGGEQYF